The 17 T cell receptor beta chains listed next were all sequenced from one sample in a study of blood T cell repertoires in COVID-19. Sequenced by immunoSEQ multiplex PCR; TCRdb stores in-frame clones only, minus some. Among about 300,000 clones listed, 85% were seen once. The sample consisted of PBMCs or T cells enriched from blood (not recorded which). The receptors were gathered from a woman aged 45 to 65 who had recovered from COVID-19.

The V call is TRBV27, the J call TRBJ1-1; TRBD1 aligns across 7 bases. This CDR3 comprises 15 residues. Germline values: CDR1 MNHEY, CDR2 SMNVEV (reference sequence). Trimming removed 1 base from V and 1 base from J; junction bases left unmatched: 3. The CDR3 here is CASSLFSGGNTEAFF. The CDR3 bases are TGTGCCAGCAGTTTATTTTCAGGGGGGAACACTGAAGCTTTCTTT.

This chain links TRBV11-2 with TRBJ2-3; 8 bases match TRBD1. V was pared by 5 bases and J by 4 bases, with 5 bases of the junction left unmatched. This CDR3 comprises 14 residues. Germline values: CDR1 SGHAT, CDR2 FQNNGV. CDR3 region: CASSRTGGADTQYF. Here the CDR3 DNA reads TGTGCCAGCAGCCGCACAGGGGGAGCAGATACGCAGTATTTT. The full variable domain, in which reference TRBV11-2 and TRBJ2-3 provide the parts outside the CDR3, is EAGVAQSPRYKIIEKRQSVAFWCNPISGHATLYWYQQILGQGPKLLIQFQNNGVVDDSQLPKDRFSAERLKGVDSTLKIQPAKLEDSAVYLCASSRTGGADTQYFGPGTRLTVL.

The chain combines TRBV28 with TRBJ1-2; TRBD1 matches at 9 bases. Germline CDR1 is MDHEN and CDR2 is SYDVKM. J was trimmed by 8 bases and V by 1 base; bases with no gene match: 5. This CDR3 has 14 amino acids. The CDR3 loop is CASSLSRTGEGYTF. In DNA, the CDR3 is TGTGCCAGCAGTTTATCCCGGACAGGGGAAGGCTACACCTTC.

The J gene is TRBJ1-2, the V gene TRBV27, with D possibly being TRBD1 (6 bases). The CDR3 loop spans 15 amino acids. Germline assignment: CDR1 MNHEY and CDR2 SMNVEV (reference sequence). Deletions cut 4 bases from V and 5 bases from J, with 17 bases between. CDR3 sequence (DNA): TGTGCCAGCAGTTCGCAGGTACAGGGCCATTATGGCTACACCTTC. Amino acids: CASSSQVQGHYGYTF.

The genes are TRBV19 and TRBJ2-7, with 9 positions matching TRBD1. CDR3 length equals 15 residues. V dropped 3 bases and J dropped 2; count of bases not matched to a gene: 5. The germline V gene encodes CDR1 LNHDA and CDR2 SQIVND (reference sequence). Here the CDR3 reads CASSISRQGAYEQYF. CDR3 DNA: TGTGCCAGTAGTATTTCACGACAGGGGGCCTACGAGCAGTACTTC. Combining the CDR3 with reference TRBV19 and TRBJ2-7 gives the whole variable domain DGGITQSPKYLFRKEGQNVTLSCEQNLNHDAMYWYRQDPGQGLRLIYYSQIVNDFQKGDIAEGYSVSREKKESFPLTVTSAQKNPTAFYLCASSISRQGAYEQYFGPGTRLTVT.

The chain carries TRBV10-1 and TRBJ2-4; tentative D call: TRBD2 (6 bases). The CDR3 covers 15 residues. Germline assignment: CDR1 WNHNN and CDR2 SYGVQD (reference sequence). Trimming removed 0 bases at V and 7 bases at J, with 13 bases between. The CDR3 nucleotides are TGCGCCAGCAGTGAGTCGGGGGGACTTTCCAACATTCAGTACTTC. It specifies CASSESGGLSNIQYF.

The chain carries TRBV9 and TRBJ2-1; TRBD2 matches at 12 bases. Germline loops: CDR1 SGDLS, CDR2 YYNGEE. The CDR3 runs to 15 residues. Germline trimming cut 4 bases from V and 4 bases from J; bases unmatched to any gene: 3. CDR3 nucleotides: TGTGCCAGCAGCTCCACTAGCGGGAGGTACAATGAGCAGTTCTTC. Its translation is CASSSTSGRYNEQFF.

This chain connects TRBV15 to TRBJ2-7, with D perhaps matching TRBD2 (5 bases). The CDR3 has 14 amino acids. CDR1 and CDR2 from the germline V gene are LNHNV and YYDKDF (reference sequence). Trimming took off 0 bases at V and 4 bases at J, with 10 bases between the two ends. Here the CDR3 DNA reads TGTGCCACCAGCAGAGATCGCGGAGGTTACGAGCAGTACTTC. It yields the protein CATSRDRGGYEQYF.

This chain links TRBV15 with TRBJ1-5; D is perhaps TRBD1 (5 bases). The germline V and J ends were trimmed by 0 bases and 6 bases, with 24 bases remaining between them. Per germline, CDR1 LNHNV and CDR2 YYDKDF (reference sequence). The CDR3 runs 19 residues. CDR3 amino acids: CATSRDPRGGRGDAQPQHF. The CDR3 DNA is TGTGCCACCAGCAGAGACCCCCGGGGGGGGAGAGGGGATGCTCAGCCCCAGCATTTT.

This clone is a singleton in its sample. The chain is built from TRBV5-1 and TRBJ2-3; D not certain. Deletions cut 4 bases from V and 12 bases from J, with 12 bases between. Germline CDR1 SGHRS, CDR2 YFSETQ. The length of the CDR3 is 11 residues. This CDR3 reads CASSLNTDQYF. CDR3 sequence (DNA): TGCGCCAGCAGCCTTAACACCGATCAGTATTTT.

This chain connects TRBV5-1 to TRBJ1-5; TRBD1 might be the D (6 bases). Per germline, CDR1 SGHRS and CDR2 YFSETQ. The CDR3 contains 15 residues. V lost 3 bases and J 0 bases, leaving 10 bases between the germline ends. In nucleotides, the CDR3 is TGCGCCAGCAGCTCGGGGACAAATAGCAATCAGCCCCAGCATTTT. It encodes CASSSGTNSNQPQHF. Full variable domain (remainder filled in from reference TRBV5-1 and TRBJ1-5): KAGVTQTPRYLIKTRGQQVTLSCSPISGHRSVSWYQQTPGQGLQFLFEYFSETQRNKGNFPGRFSGRQFSNSRSEMNVSTLELGDSALYLCASSSGTNSNQPQHFGDGTRLSIL.

The chain has TRBV28 and TRBJ1-5; D might be TRBD1 (5 bases). The length of the CDR3 is 17 residues. Germline CDR1 and CDR2: MDHEN and SYDVKM. V lost 5 bases and J lost 1, with 18 bases in between. This chain's CDR3 is CASSPTLWGVSNQPQHF. The CDR3 DNA is TGTGCCAGCAGTCCCACCCTTTGGGGGGTAAGCAATCAGCCCCAGCATTTT.

This chain joins TRBV6-4 and TRBJ2-3; TRBD2 matches 11 bases. The CDR3 sequence is 15 residues long. Germline CDR1 and CDR2: MRHNA and SNTAGT. J gave up 2 bases and V 3 bases, and 1 base lay outside the gene matches. The CDR3 spells CASSELAGDTDTQYF. The CDR3, as DNA: TGTGCCAGCAGTGAACTAGCGGGAGACACAGATACGCAGTATTTT.

The J gene is TRBJ2-3, the V gene TRBV2; D call uncertain. This CDR3 region has 14 residues. Germline CDR1 is SNHLY and CDR2 is FYNNEI. The V end lost 7 bases, the J end lost 6 bases, and 17 bases lay between the germline ends. The CDR3 coding sequence is TGTGCCAGCAAGGAGTGGAACACGGCGGATACGCAGTATTTT. This gives the protein CASKEWNTADTQYF.

The chain joins TRBV18 to TRBJ2-1, with TRBD1 matching 9 bases. The germline gives CDR1 KGHSH, CDR2 LQKENI. CDR3 length: 17 amino acids. J lost 0 bases, V lost 2 bases, and 5 bases had no gene match. As DNA, the CDR3 is TGTGCCAGCTCACCATCGACAGGGGGTTCCTCCTACAATGAGCAGTTCTTC. This encodes CASSPSTGGSSYNEQFF.

This chain connects TRBV6-5 to TRBJ1-1; TRBD1 matches at 8 bases. CDR3 size: 13 residues. The germline V gene has CDR1 MNHEY and CDR2 SVGAGI. With 6 bases clipped from V and 4 bases from J, the junction kept 4 bases outside the gene matches. The CDR3 bases are TGTGCCAGCAGGTTAGACAGGGGCACTGAAGCTTTCTTT. Translating it yields CASRLDRGTEAFF.

The chain joins TRBV19 to TRBJ1-5, with D possibly matching TRBD1 (6 bases). The germline V gene has CDR1 LNHDA and CDR2 SQIVND (reference sequence). CDR3 size: 16 residues. V was cut by 4 bases and J by 6 bases, with 19 bases left in between. CDR3 loop: CASSTLGAALGQPQHF. The CDR3 coding sequence is TGTGCCAGTAGTACGCTGGGGGCAGCGTTAGGTCAGCCCCAGCATTTT.